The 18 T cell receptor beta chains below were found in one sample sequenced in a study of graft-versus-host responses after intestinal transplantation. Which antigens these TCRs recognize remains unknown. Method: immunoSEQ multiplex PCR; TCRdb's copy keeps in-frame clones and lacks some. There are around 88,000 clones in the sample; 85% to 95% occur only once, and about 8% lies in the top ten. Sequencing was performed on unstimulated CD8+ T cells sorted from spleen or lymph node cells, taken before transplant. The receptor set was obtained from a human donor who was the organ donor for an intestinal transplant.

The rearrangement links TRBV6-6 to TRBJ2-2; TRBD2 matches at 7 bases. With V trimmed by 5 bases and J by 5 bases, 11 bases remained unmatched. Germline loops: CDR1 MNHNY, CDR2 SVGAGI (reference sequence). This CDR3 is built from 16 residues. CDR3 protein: CASSPRTSRVTGELFF. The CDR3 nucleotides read TGTGCCAGCAGTCCAAGGACTAGTCGTGTGACCGGGGAGCTGTTTTTT.

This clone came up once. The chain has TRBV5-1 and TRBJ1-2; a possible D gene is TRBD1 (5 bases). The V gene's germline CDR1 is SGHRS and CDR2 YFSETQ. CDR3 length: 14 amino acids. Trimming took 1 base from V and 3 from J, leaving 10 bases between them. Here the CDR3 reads CASSLLGVDYGYTF. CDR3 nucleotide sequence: TGCGCCAGCAGCTTGTTAGGGGTGGACTATGGCTACACCTTC.

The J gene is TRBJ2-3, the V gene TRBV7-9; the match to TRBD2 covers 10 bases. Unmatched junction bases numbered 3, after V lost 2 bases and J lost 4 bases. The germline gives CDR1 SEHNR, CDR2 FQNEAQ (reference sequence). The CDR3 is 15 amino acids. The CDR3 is CASSLLSGGADTQYF. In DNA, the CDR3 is TGTGCCAGCAGCTTACTAAGCGGGGGGGCAGATACGCAGTATTTT.

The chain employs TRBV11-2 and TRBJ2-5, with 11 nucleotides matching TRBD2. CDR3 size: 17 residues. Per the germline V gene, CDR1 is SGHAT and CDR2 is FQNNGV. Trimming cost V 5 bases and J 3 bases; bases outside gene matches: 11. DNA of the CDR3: TGTGCCAGCAGCCGAGTTCCTGGACTAGCGGGTAAAGAGACCCAGTACTTC. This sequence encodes CASSRVPGLAGKETQYF.

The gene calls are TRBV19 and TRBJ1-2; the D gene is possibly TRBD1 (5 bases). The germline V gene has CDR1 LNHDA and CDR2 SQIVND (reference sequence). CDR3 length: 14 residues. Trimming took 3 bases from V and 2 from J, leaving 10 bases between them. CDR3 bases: TGTGCCAGTAGTATCCCCCAGGGCAACTATGGCTACACCTTC. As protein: CASSIPQGNYGYTF. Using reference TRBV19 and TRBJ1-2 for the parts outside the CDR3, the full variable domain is DGGITQSPKYLFRKEGQNVTLSCEQNLNHDAMYWYRQDPGQGLRLIYYSQIVNDFQKGDIAEGYSVSREKKESFPLTVTSAQKNPTAFYLCASSIPQGNYGYTFGSGTRLTVV.

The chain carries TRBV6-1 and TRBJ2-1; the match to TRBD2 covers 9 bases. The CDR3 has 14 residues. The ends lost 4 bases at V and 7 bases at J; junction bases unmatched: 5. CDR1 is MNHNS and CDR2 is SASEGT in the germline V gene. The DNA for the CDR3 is TGTGCCAGCAGTGTAGGACTAGCGTGGAATGAGCAGTTCTTC. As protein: CASSVGLAWNEQFF.

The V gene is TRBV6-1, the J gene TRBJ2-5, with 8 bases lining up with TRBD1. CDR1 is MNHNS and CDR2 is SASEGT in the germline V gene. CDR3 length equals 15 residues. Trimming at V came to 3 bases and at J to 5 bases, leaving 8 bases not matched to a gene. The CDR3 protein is CASSDFPGTGETQYF. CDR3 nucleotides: TGTGCCAGCAGTGATTTCCCCGGGACAGGCGAGACCCAGTACTTC.

The CDR3 sequence is CASSLGAGMNTEAFF. DNA for the CDR3: TGTGCCAGCAGCTTGGGGGCAGGTATGAACACTGAAGCTTTCTTT. The rearrangement joins TRBV5-5 to TRBJ1-1; D is unresolved. The germline V gene has CDR1 SGHKS and CDR2 YYEKEE (reference sequence). V lost 0 bases to trimming and J lost 0 bases, with 9 bases between them. The CDR3 loop spans 15 amino acids.

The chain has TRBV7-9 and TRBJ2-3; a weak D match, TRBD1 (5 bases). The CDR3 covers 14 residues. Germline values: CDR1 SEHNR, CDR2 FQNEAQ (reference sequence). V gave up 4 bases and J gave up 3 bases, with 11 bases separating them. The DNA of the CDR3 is TGTGCCAGCAGCTCTCAGGGTGGAACAGATACGCAGTATTTT. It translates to CASSSQGGTDTQYF. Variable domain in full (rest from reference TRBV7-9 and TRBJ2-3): DTGVSQNPRHKITKRGQNVTFRCDPISEHNRLYWYRQTLGQGPEFLTYFQNEAQLEKSRLLSDRFSAERPKGSFSTLEIQRTEQGDSAMYLCASSSQGGTDTQYFGPGTRLTVL.

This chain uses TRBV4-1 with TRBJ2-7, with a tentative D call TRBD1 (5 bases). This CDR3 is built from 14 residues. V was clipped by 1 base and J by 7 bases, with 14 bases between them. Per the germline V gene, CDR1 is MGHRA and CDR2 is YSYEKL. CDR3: CASSQAPGMEEQYF. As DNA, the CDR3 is TGCGCCAGCAGCCAAGCCCCAGGGATGGAGGAGCAGTACTTC.

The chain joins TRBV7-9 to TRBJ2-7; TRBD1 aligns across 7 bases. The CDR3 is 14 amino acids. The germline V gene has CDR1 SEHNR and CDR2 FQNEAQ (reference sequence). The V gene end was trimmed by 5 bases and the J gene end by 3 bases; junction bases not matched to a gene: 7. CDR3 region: CASSASRQGYEQYF. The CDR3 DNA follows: TGTGCCAGCAGCGCTTCCCGACAGGGCTACGAGCAGTACTTC.

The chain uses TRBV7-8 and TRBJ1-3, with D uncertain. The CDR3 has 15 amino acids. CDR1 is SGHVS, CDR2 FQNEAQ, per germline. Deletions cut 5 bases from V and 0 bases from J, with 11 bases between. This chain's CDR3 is CASSEGTHSGNTIYF. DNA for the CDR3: TGTGCCAGCAGCGAGGGAACTCACTCTGGAAACACCATATATTTT.

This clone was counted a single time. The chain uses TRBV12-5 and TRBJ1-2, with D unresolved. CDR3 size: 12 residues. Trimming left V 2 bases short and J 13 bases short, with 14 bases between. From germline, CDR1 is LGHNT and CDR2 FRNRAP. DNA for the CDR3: TGTGCTAGTGGTTTGCCTACGGCCTCCTTCACCTTC. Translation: CASGLPTASFTF.

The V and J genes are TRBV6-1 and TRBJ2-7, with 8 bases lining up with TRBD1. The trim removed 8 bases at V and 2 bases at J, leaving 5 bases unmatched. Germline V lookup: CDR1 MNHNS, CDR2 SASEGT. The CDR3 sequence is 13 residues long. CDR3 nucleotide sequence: TGTGCCAGCGCTCTACAGGGGGCCTACGAGCAGTACTTC. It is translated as CASALQGAYEQYF.

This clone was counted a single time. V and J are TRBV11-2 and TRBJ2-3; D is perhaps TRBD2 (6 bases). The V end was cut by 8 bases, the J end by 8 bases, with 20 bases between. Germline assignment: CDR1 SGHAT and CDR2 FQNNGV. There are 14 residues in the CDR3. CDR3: CASAGASDLGTQYF. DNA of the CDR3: TGTGCCAGCGCCGGGGCTAGCGACTTAGGTACGCAGTATTTT.

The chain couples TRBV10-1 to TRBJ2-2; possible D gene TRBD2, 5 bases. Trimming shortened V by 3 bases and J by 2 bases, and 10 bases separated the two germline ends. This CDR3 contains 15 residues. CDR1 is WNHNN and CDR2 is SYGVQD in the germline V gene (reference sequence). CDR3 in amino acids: CASSEGTGNTGELFF. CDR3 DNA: TGCGCCAGCAGTGAAGGAACGGGAAACACCGGGGAGCTGTTTTTT.

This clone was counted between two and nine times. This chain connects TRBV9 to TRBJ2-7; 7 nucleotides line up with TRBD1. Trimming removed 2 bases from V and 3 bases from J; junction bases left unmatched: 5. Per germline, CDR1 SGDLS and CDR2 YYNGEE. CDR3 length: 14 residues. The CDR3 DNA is TGTGCCAGCAGCGTCAGCCGGGACAGCTACGAGCAGTACTTC. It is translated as CASSVSRDSYEQYF.

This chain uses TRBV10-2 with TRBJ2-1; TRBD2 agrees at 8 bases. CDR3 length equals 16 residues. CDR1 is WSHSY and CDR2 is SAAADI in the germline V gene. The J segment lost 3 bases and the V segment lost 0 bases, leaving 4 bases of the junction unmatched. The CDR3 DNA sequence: TGCGCCAGCAGTGAGTCGGAGACTAGCGACTACAATGAGCAGTTCTTC. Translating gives CASSESETSDYNEQFF.